This T cell receptor (beta chain) was documented in a study of blood T cell repertoires in COVID-19. At the level of the study: COVID-19 samples, acute and convalescent, were from the United States, Italy and Spain. T cells, B-cell-depleted T cells, or PBMCs supplied cDNA or gDNA.

Per the original methods: How many nucleated cells were present was estimated from reference gene primer amplification. Sequencing was performed with immunoSEQ multiplex PCR; in TCRdb, only in-frame clones are kept and a portion is missing. The V and J calls and the clone size are those of that table, but D and trimming were determined from the DNA. The sample lists 70,000 to 85,000 clones; around 80% were seen once. As for this clone: With a much larger clone just one base away, this may be a read error.

The sequencing sample was made of peripheral blood. This TCR was sampled from a human donor in a cohort sampled during active COVID-19.

In DNA, the CDR3 is TGTGCCAGCAGCTTGTCGGACACTGAAGCTTTCTTT. It encodes CASSLSDTEAFF. J is TRBJ1-1 and V is TRBV5-5; D is uncertain. CDR1 and CDR2 from the germline V gene are SGHKS and YYEKEE (reference sequence). V lost 1 base and J 3 bases, leaving 4 bases between the germline ends. This CDR3 is 12 amino acids long.